This TCR beta chain is from a study of control samples from healthy donors and cancer patients. TCRdb's table, derived via immunoSEQ multiplex PCR, lists solely in-frame clones and lacks some. The table records 95,000 to 150,000 clones, around 92% of them present only once. J was trimmed by 3 bases and V by 6 bases; bases with no gene match: 1. The CDR3 is 14 residues long. The germline CDR1 and CDR2 sequences are SGHTA and FQGNSA. Sequenced: PBMCs. The chain links TRBV7-2 to TRBJ2-7, with 14 bases fitting TRBD2. This clonotype was obtained from an older man with head and neck cancer. The CDR3 DNA is TGTGCCAGCAGGGGGACTAGCGGGAGCTACGAGCAGTACTTC. Protein sequence: CASRGTSGSYEQYF.